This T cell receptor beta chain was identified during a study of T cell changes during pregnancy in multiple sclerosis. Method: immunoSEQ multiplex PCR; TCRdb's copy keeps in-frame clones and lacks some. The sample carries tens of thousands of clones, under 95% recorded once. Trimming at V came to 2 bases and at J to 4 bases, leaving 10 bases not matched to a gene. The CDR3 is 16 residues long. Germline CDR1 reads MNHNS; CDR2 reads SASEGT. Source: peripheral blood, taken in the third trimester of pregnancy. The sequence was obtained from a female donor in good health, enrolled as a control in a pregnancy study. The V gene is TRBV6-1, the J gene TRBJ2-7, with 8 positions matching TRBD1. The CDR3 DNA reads TGTGCCAGCAGTGAAAATTCAGGGGGCGCTCAGTACGAGCAGTACTTC. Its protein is CASSENSGGAQYEQYF.